This is a list of T cell receptor beta chains from one sample in a study of cytomegalovirus exposure and HLA in healthy donors. Clones were read by immunoSEQ multiplex PCR, and TCRdb kept only the in-frame ones, dropping some. The sample holds around 200,000 clones; more than 75% are singletons and the top ten take roughly 0.73%. Sequenced: PBMCs. The receptors stem from a woman aged 18 to 35 in good health and CMV-seronegative. Each CDR3 is given with its conserved first and last residue. A D gene is named only where the DNA matches it firmly. Expanded clones are given a class, and other clones once, few, many or no size at all.

J | size | V | D | DNA | CDR3
TRBJ1-1 | - | TRBV6-1 | - | TGTGCCAGCGTCAGGGTCGGGACTGAAGCTTTCTTT | CASVRVGTEAFF
TRBJ2-3 | few | TRBV5-1 | - | TGCGCCAGCAGCTTGTACAGAAACACAGATACGCAGTATTTT | CASSLYRNTDTQYF
TRBJ1-1 | - | TRBV6-5 | TRBD1 | TGTGCCAGCAGTTACGCGGACAGGGCGGAATTT | CASSYADRAEF
TRBJ2-3 | once | TRBV5-8 | - | TGTGCCAGCAGCTTTTCTCTTAGCGCTAACACAGATACGCAGTATTTT | CASSFSLSANTDTQYF
TRBJ2-7 | - | TRBV5-1 | TRBD1 | TGCGCCAGCAGCACGAGCCGGGACAGGGAGTACTTC | CASSTSRDREYF
TRBJ2-3 | - | TRBV7-9 | - | TGTGCCAGCAGCCAGGGCCAGTTTGACACAGATACGCAGTATTTT | CASSQGQFDTDTQYF
TRBJ2-3 | - | TRBV20-1 | - | TGCAGTGCTAGAGACACGGGTACGCAGTATTTT | CSARDTGTQYF
TRBJ2-5 | - | TRBV5-5 | - | TGTGCCAGCAGCCTTCGGAGAAGGGGCCCGCGAGAGACCCAGTACTTC | CASSLRRRGPRETQYF
TRBJ2-1 | few | TRBV27 | TRBD2 | TGTGCCAGCACCCCATTGCCGGGACTAGCGGGGGGACATACCGACAATGAGCAGTTCTTC | CASTPLPGLAGGHTDNEQFF
TRBJ2-1 | - | TRBV11-2 | - | TGTGCCAGCAGCTTCCAGGGCAACAATGAGCAGTTCTTC | CASSFQGNNEQFF
TRBJ2-3 | - | TRBV7-9 | - | TGTGCCAGCAGCTTTGAGGAGACTCAAAGCACAGATACGCAGTATTTT | CASSFEETQSTDTQYF
TRBJ2-3 | once | TRBV29-1 | TRBD2 | TGCAGCGTTGAAGATGCGGGGGGCCGCCGGCAGTATTTT | CSVEDAGGRRQYF
TRBJ1-1 | - | TRBV18 | - | TGTGCCAGCTCACCGACAGGACCCGATGTGACTGAAGCTTTCTTT | CASSPTGPDVTEAFF
TRBJ1-5 | - | TRBV6-5 | - | TGTGCCAGCAATCCGCTCGGAGGCAATCAGCCCCAGCATTTT | CASNPLGGNQPQHF
TRBJ2-3 | - | TRBV4-1 | - | TGCGCCAGCAGTTTAGATAGCGCAGATACGCAGTATTTT | CASSLDSADTQYF
TRBJ2-3 | - | TRBV9 | - | TGTGCCAGCAGCGGGGAGGGACAGGCTGGAGATACGCAGTATTTT | CASSGEGQAGDTQYF
TRBJ2-3 | - | TRBV5-8 | - | TGTGCCAGCAGCAGCTTGTTTTCCGATACGCAGTATTTT | CASSSLFSDTQYF
TRBJ2-7 | - | TRBV28 | - | TGTGCCAGCAGTTTTTCTCAGGGGTCCTACGAGCAGTACTTC | CASSFSQGSYEQYF
TRBJ2-5 | once | TRBV10-1 | TRBD2 | TGCGCCAGCAGTGAGGGAGCGGGGGGAACGGAGACCCAGTACTTC | CASSEGAGGTETQYF
TRBJ1-1 | - | TRBV28 | - | TGTGCCAGCAGTTTAATCGACAAGCCGAACACTGAAGCTTTCTTT | CASSLIDKPNTEAFF
TRBJ2-7 | - | TRBV7-2 | TRBD2 | TGTGCCAGCAGCACAACTAGCGGATACGAGCAGTACTTC | CASSTTSGYEQYF
TRBJ2-2 | few | TRBV6-5 | - | TGTGCCAGCCTAGCTTCCGGGGAGCTGTTTTTT | CASLASGELFF
TRBJ1-3 | - | TRBV6-1 | - | TGTGCCAGCAGCGACGGGACTGGAAACACCATATATTTT | CASSDGTGNTIYF
TRBJ2-2 | - | TRBV5-1 | TRBD2 | TGCGCCAGCAGCTGGACTAGCGGGAGCGGCACCGGGGAGCTGTTTTTT | CASSWTSGSGTGELFF
TRBJ1-4 | - | TRBV6-1 | - | TGTGCCAGCAGTAGAAGGGGGGGGGACCGGGAAAAACTGTTTTTT | CASSRRGGDREKLFF